A selection of T cell receptor beta chains follows, all from one sample in a study of T cell responses to AZD1222 COVID-19 vaccine. The method was immunoSEQ multiplex PCR; TCRdb's version includes in-frame clones alone and lacks a portion of them. The sample lists about 150,000 clones; about nine tenths were seen once. The source material was peripheral blood, sampled after recovery from COVID-19. The receptors here all came from an adult who had recovered from COVID-19. CDR3s include the opening cysteine and the closing phenylalanine or tryptophan. A D gene is named only where the DNA matches it firmly. Not all rows give a size; the values are once, few, many and, for expanded clones, a class.

v_gene	abundance	d_gene	j_gene	CDR3nt	CDR3aa
TRBV18	-	-	TRBJ1-5	TGTGCCAGCTCACAAGTCGGGCAGGTCAGTCGGAGTCAGCCCCAGCATTTT	CASSQVGQVSRSQPQHF
TRBV6-1	-	-	TRBJ1-2	TGTGCCAGCAGTGACAGGGTTAGTGGCTACACCTTC	CASSDRVSGYTF
TRBV28	-	TRBD1	TRBJ1-2	TGTGCCAGCAGTTTATCTACAGGGGCAAGGGGCTACACCTTC	CASSLSTGARGYTF
TRBV12-3/TRBV12-4	few	-	TRBJ2-2	TGTGCCAGCAGTGACGACACCGGGGAGCTGTTTTTT	CASSDDTGELFF
TRBV11-2	-	TRBD2	TRBJ2-2	TGTGCCAGCAGCTTAGCCAGCGGGAGGAACACCGGGGAGCTGTTTTTT	CASSLASGRNTGELFF
TRBV7-9	-	TRBD1	TRBJ2-7	TGTGCCAGCAGCCCCCGGACAGGGGTCTACGAGCAGTACTTC	CASSPRTGVYEQYF
TRBV5-1	-	-	TRBJ2-7	TGCGCCAGCAGCCGGGACACGACTAGAGAGCAGTACTTC	CASSRDTTREQYF
TRBV7-6	-	-	TRBJ1-1	TGTGCCAGCAGCTTAGCTTGGAGCACTGAAGCTTTCTTT	CASSLAWSTEAFF
TRBV3-1/TRBV3-2	-	TRBD2	TRBJ2-5	TGTGCCAGCAGCCAAGACGGGTCTAGCGGGGGCCCCAAGGAGACCCAGTACTTC	CASSQDGSSGGPKETQYF
TRBV6-4	once	-	TRBJ1-1	TGTGCCAGCAGCCCCACCCAGTGGAACACTGAAGCTTTCTTT	CASSPTQWNTEAFF
TRBV7-9	-	TRBD1	TRBJ2-3	TGTGCCAGCAGCCCAAGACAGGGAGAATCTGATACGCAGTATTTT	CASSPRQGESDTQYF
TRBV7-9	-	-	TRBJ1-1	TGTGCCAGCAGCTCTACAGGGTTGACTGAAGCTTTCTTT	CASSSTGLTEAFF
TRBV5-4	once	-	TRBJ1-3	TGTGCCAGCAGCTTGGGAGGGGGTTCTGGAAACACCATATATTTT	CASSLGGGSGNTIYF
TRBV2	-	TRBD1	TRBJ1-1	TGTGCCAGCAGTCCGACAGGGGACCACACTGAAGCTTTCTTT	CASSPTGDHTEAFF
TRBV7-9	-	TRBD1	TRBJ2-5	TGTGCCAGCAGCCAACGGACAGGGAGAGAGACCCAGTACTTC	CASSQRTGRETQYF
TRBV19	-	TRBD2	TRBJ2-2	TGTGCCAGTAGTAGACCCAGCGGGGGTGCGAACACCGGGGAGCTGTTTTTT	CASSRPSGGANTGELFF
TRBV19	-	TRBD2	TRBJ2-1	TGTGCCAGTAGTATAATGGCTAGCGGGGGAAATGAGCAGTTCTTC	CASSIMASGGNEQFF
TRBV13	-	-	TRBJ2-3	TGTGCCAGCAGCCCCGGGGGGCTCACAGATACGCAGTATTTT	CASSPGGLTDTQYF
TRBV19	once	-	TRBJ1-5	TGTGCCAGTAGCCTGACTGGGGATCAGCCCCAGCATTTT	CASSLTGDQPQHF
TRBV3-1/TRBV3-2	-	TRBD1	TRBJ1-1	TGTGCCAGCAGCGCCGGCCCTGGGACAGTGAACACTGAAGCTTTCTTT	CASSAGPGTVNTEAFF
TRBV7-9	few	-	TRBJ2-4	TGTGCCAGCAGCCGTGCCCAGGGGACGGTCGGCCAAAACATTCAGTACTTC	CASSRAQGTVGQNIQYF
TRBV27	-	-	TRBJ2-3	TGTGCCAGCAGTTTCTCGGTCGGCATAAACCCAGATACGCAGTATTTT	CASSFSVGINPDTQYF